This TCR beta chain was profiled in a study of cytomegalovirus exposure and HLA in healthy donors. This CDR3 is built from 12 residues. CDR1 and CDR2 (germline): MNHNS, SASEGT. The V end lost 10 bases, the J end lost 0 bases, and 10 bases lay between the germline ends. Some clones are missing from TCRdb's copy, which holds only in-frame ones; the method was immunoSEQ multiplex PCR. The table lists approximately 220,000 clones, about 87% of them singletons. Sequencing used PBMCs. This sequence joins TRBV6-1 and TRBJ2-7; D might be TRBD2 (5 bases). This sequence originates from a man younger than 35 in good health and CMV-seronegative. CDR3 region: CATAGNSYEQYF. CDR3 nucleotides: TGTGCCACCGCCGGGAACTCCTACGAGCAGTACTTC.